This T cell receptor beta chain stems from a study of shared clonotypes between healthy human individuals. This CDR3 spans 13 amino acids. Deletions cut 3 bases from V and 0 bases from J, with 5 bases between. Per the germline V gene, CDR1 is LNHDA and CDR2 is SQIVND (reference sequence). Sequencing used immunoSEQ multiplex PCR; TCRdb keeps in-frame clones, though not all of them. The table includes 490,000 or so clones, roughly 85% detected once. This clone has just a few counts. V usage is TRBV19 and J usage is TRBJ1-1, with D unresolved. This receptor was obtained from a woman in her 40s in good health. Some clones in this sample may be carry-over from other donors' samples. Material for sequencing was PBMCs. The CDR3 sequence: CASSIALNTEAFF. The CDR3 bases are TGTGCCAGTAGTATCGCGTTGAACACTGAAGCTTTCTTT. The variable domain in full, completed from reference TRBV19 and TRBJ1-1, reads DGGITQSPKYLFRKEGQNVTLSCEQNLNHDAMYWYRQDPGQGLRLIYYSQIVNDFQKGDIAEGYSVSREKKESFPLTVTSAQKNPTAFYLCASSIALNTEAFFGQGTRLTVV.